This TCR beta chain was sequenced during a study of shared T cell receptors in the human thymus. TCRdb keeps only in-frame clones here, not all; method: immunoSEQ multiplex PCR. The sample carries under 450,000 clones, 95% recorded once. Germline V gives CDR1 MDHEN, CDR2 SYDVKM. CDR3 size: 15 residues. Deletions cut 6 bases from V and 0 bases from J, with 15 bases between. The gene calls are TRBV28 and TRBJ2-7; D unresolved. This TCR derives from a human donor. What was sequenced was thymocytes. The CDR3 spells CASSPELDSSYEQYF. For the CDR3, the DNA is TGTGCCAGCAGCCCGGAACTTGACTCCTCCTACGAGCAGTACTTC.